This paragraph reports one T cell receptor (beta chain). Its target is unknown. Germline V gene data show CDR1 as LNHDA and CDR2 as SQIVND (reference sequence). The V and J ends lost 5 bases and 1 base respectively, with 8 bases between them. There are 13 residues in the CDR3. This entry is derived from a study of cytomegalovirus exposure and HLA in healthy donors. Regarding the study as a whole: Subsequent analysis revealed that first-cohort TCR clusters tended to co-occur in the 120 or so validation repertoires. Researchers catalogued some 160 TCR beta chains as cytomegalovirus-associated.

Sequencing used immunoSEQ multiplex PCR; TCRdb keeps in-frame clones, though not all of them. The sample shows 300,000 or so clones, 88% of them seen only once. J is TRBJ1-2 and V is TRBV19; maybe TRBD1 (5 bases). This TCR was sampled from a man younger than 45 in good health and CMV-seronegative. The sequencing sample was made of PBMCs. The CDR3 reads CASSYQGNYGYTF. Here the CDR3 DNA reads TGTGCCAGTAGTTACCAGGGTAACTATGGCTACACCTTC.